The rows below give T cell receptor beta chains drawn from one sample of a study of PD-1 blockade in classical Hodgkin lymphoma. Libraries were prepared by immunoSEQ multiplex PCR; TCRdb keeps only in-frame clonotypes and omits some of them. This sample yields 55,000 to 75,000 clones, of which approximately 94% are seen a single time; 6.5% to 8% belongs to the top ten. Sequencing was performed on peripheral blood mononuclear cells (PBMCs), taken at baseline. The receptors come from a human donor with classical Hodgkin lymphoma. CDR3s include the opening cysteine and the closing phenylalanine or tryptophan. The D gene is left open where the match is weak.

-	TRBV19	TRBJ2-1	CASSGRQRTHTYNEQFF
-	TRBV2	TRBJ2-2	CASSDVWTANTGELFF
-	TRBV11-2	TRBJ1-2	CASSLVRSRGQAYGYTF
-	TRBV5-1	TRBJ1-4	CASSPVQNEKLFF
-	TRBV11-2	TRBJ1-2	CASSSTRGKYPNYGYTF
TRBD1	TRBV19	TRBJ1-6	CASGSGGLSPLHF
-	TRBV7-3	TRBJ2-3	CASSYTGVTDTQYF
TRBD2	TRBV11-1	TRBJ2-7	CASSHLAGGTYEQYF
-	TRBV5-1	TRBJ1-1	CASSLAQATTEAFF
-	TRBV15	TRBJ2-7	CATSRDRDGTYEQYF
-	TRBV28	TRBJ2-1	CASSFPGGGQGSIWLDSNEQFF
-	TRBV5-1	TRBJ1-5	CASSLEGGTNQPQHF
-	TRBV30	TRBJ1-1	CAWTGLGRADTEAFF
-	TRBV5-8	TRBJ2-7	CASSFTRGSDEQYF
-	TRBV7-9	TRBJ2-7	CASSLSEYEQYF
TRBD1	TRBV11-2	TRBJ2-7	CASSLEGPRGWRDEQYF
TRBD2	TRBV7-3	TRBJ2-7	CASSLSAGGTYEQYF
-	TRBV7-2	TRBJ2-3	CASSFDTWDTQYF
-	TRBV9	TRBJ1-2	CASSPGAGGYGYTF
-	TRBV27	TRBJ2-7	CASSFSLGPFEQYF
-	TRBV7-3	TRBJ2-3	CASSLRGTETDTQYF
TRBD2	TRBV19	TRBJ2-1	CASSALTSGSRGNEQFF
-	TRBV6-5	TRBJ1-1	CASSRMNTEAFF
-	TRBV9	TRBJ2-5	CASSVGLPPVWSGTGEETQYF
-	TRBV7-8	TRBJ1-2	CASSLGPILRYGYTF
-	TRBV29-1	TRBJ1-1	CSVGRGTDTEAFF
TRBD1	TRBV4-2	TRBJ2-5	CASSQIQGETETQYF
TRBD2	TRBV5-4	TRBJ2-4	CASSLGVTSATNIQYF
-	TRBV1	TRBJ1-2	CTSSPDGGTANYGYTF
TRBD2	TRBV5-1	TRBJ2-3	CASSLAASGVPDTQYF
-	TRBV5-4	TRBJ1-4	CASSLVVGGTTTNEKLFF
-	TRBV4-2	TRBJ1-6	CASSQERREGGSPLHF
TRBD2	TRBV13	TRBJ2-7	CASSLGVSGIEQYF
-	TRBV14	TRBJ2-5	CASSQADRGARETQYF
TRBD1	TRBV9	TRBJ1-1	CASSVTGLTEAFF
-	TRBV28	TRBJ2-7	CASSFSLGGQGSYEQYF
TRBD1	TRBV11-2	TRBJ2-7	CASSLGTGPYEQYF
TRBD2	TRBV7-2	TRBJ2-7	CASSPGLAGAYEQYF
TRBD1	TRBV28	TRBJ1-1	CASSPTPGGTEAFF
-	TRBV5-1	TRBJ2-6	CASSENSGANVLTF
-	TRBV18	TRBJ1-1	CASSRSENTEAFF
TRBD1	TRBV7-2	TRBJ2-7	CASSAGTGYEQYF
-	TRBV18	TRBJ1-4	CASSPMREKLFF
TRBD2	TRBV6-5	TRBJ2-7	CASSYGTSGYSYEQYF
TRBD2	TRBV14	TRBJ2-1	CASSQDLTGGPIDEQFF
-	TRBV4-1	TRBJ2-7	CASSQDRLTENEQYF
-	TRBV7-9	TRBJ2-7	CASSPPRFGSSYEQYF
-	TRBV5-1	TRBJ2-7	CASSWGLNYEQYF
TRBD2	TRBV6-6	TRBJ2-5	CASSYLGLEQETQYF
-	TRBV30	TRBJ2-7	CAWRGPGYEQYF
TRBD2	TRBV27	TRBJ2-7	CASTPVRAGVTSYEQYF
-	TRBV28	TRBJ2-3	CASIPGDWQEGGSTDTQYF
-	TRBV28	TRBJ2-7	CASSFRGSEQYF
-	TRBV6-5	TRBJ1-4	CASSYWAGTVNEKLFF
TRBD2	TRBV27	TRBJ2-7	CASSYTSGRLYEQYF
TRBD1	TRBV6-5	TRBJ1-1	CASSYATGVGTEAFF
-	TRBV21-1	TRBJ2-7	CASSKAPSGGYPYEQYF
-	TRBV6-1	TRBJ2-7	CASSEPPNFVVGSSYEQYF
TRBD1	TRBV5-1	TRBJ2-1	CASSSGDRGRNEQFF
-	TRBV6-5	TRBJ1-2	CASRGSQGLGYTF